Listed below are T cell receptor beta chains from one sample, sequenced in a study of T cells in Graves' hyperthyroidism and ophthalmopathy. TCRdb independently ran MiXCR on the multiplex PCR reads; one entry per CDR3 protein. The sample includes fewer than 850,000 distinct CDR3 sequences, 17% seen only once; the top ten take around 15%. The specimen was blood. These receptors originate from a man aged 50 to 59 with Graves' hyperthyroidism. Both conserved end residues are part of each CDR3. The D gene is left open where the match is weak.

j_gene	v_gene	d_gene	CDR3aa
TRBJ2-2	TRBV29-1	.	CSVELTRGLFF
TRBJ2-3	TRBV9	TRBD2	CASSVGRGGSTDTQYF
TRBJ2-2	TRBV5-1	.	CASSWRTPSYTGELFF
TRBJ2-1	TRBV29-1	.	CSSLYISSYNEQFF
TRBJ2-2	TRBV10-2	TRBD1	CASRTGQGGTGELFF
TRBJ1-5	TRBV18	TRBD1	CASSSDRLSNQPQHF
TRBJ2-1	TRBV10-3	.	CAITIGGEQFF
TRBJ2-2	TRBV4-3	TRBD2	CASSPLAGGPAGELFF
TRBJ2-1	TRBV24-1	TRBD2	CATSDSAGSPSNEQFF
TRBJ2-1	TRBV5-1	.	CASSLEGLLYNEQFF
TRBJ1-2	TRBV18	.	CASQPGVDYGYTF
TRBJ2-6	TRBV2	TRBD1	CASSRQGAEANVLTF
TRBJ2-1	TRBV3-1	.	CASSQDTPPLFYNEQFF
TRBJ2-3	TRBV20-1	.	CSARPISRTDTQYF
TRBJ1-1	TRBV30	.	CAWILGGTEAFF
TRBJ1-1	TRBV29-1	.	CSVESRVELENTEAFF
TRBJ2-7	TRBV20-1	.	CSAGSAQTYEQYF
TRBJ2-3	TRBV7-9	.	CASSLKRLASSTDTQYF
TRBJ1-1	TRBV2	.	CASSTPGGDLVNTEAFF
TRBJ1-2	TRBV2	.	CASSADVRSYGYTF
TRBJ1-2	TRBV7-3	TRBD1	CASSNTGGSGYTF
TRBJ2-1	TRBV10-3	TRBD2	CAISARPGLADESSYNEQFF
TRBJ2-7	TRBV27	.	CASSLTPGTASYEQYF
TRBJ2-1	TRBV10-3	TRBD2	CAVSGRMGVEQFF
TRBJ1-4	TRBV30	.	CAWSVRGLNEKLFF
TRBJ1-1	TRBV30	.	CAWSANMNTEAFF
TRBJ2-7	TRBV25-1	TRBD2	CASSASGSLYEQYF
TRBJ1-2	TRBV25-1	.	CASENRENYGYTF
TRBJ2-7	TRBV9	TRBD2	CASSVGREAPYEQYF
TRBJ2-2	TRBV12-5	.	CASMAFSGELFF
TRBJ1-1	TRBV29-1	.	CSVRAGSSTEAFF
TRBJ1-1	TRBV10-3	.	CAIMRAGENTEAFF
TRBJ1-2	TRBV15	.	CATSRDRGRDYGYTF
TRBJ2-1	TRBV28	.	CASRLTGPNYNEQFF
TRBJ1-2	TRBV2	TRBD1	CASSGTGYYGYTF
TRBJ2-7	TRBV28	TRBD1	CASTSRTGGYEQYF
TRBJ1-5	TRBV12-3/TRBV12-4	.	CASSLLVAYQPQHF
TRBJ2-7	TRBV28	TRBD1	CASRMDRDEQYF
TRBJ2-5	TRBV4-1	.	CASSRRWDNQETQYF
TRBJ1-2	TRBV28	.	CASSLFRDGQYTF
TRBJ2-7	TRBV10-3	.	CAISDLGEQYF
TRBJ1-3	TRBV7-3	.	CASSSDGSGNTIYF
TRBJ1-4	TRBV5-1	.	CASSLTGIEKLFF
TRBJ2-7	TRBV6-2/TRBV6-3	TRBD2	CASSYGADLAAYEQYF
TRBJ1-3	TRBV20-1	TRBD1	CSARGTGIGNTIYF
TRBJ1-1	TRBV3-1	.	CASSQLYRNTEAFF
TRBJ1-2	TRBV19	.	CASYGYTF
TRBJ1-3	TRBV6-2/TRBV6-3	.	CASGRDSGNTIYF
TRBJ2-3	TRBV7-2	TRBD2	CASSLLLAGVTDTQYF
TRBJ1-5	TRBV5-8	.	CASSALGDVGNQPHHF
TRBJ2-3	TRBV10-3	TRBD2	CAINPSGRADTDTQYF
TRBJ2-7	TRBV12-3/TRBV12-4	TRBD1	CASSLTGTGGDEQYF
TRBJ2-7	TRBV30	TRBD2	CAWSVSWTSYEQYF
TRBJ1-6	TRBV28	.	CASKLYNSPLHF
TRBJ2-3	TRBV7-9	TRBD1	CASSFGQDRSTDTQYF